This TCR beta chain stems from a study of T cell repertoires in cytomegalovirus infection (dated by TCRdb to about 2019). Study-wide context: Alongside well-studied HLA-B-restricted epitopes, the peptide stimulations were aimed at recently identified HLA-C-restricted CMV epitopes, whose presentation resists viral immunomodulation. Donor HLA type was relevant to the analysis, as public TCR beta signatures indicated carriage of CMV infection together with the matching HLA type. Points the paper makes about the study in general: In both this cohort and an independent approximately 350-donor cohort, the cumulative frequency of public TCR beta family members distinguished carriers of CMV infection plus the relevant HLA type. The ex vivo response was dominated by HLA-C-restricted CMV-specific TCR beta clonotypes, which also provided the single most frequent clonotype in two of eight donors.

This clonotype was recorded a few times. What antigen it recognizes has not been identified. One base away there is no much larger clone; base qualities are not given. The sample's treatment or condition label, in plain terms: in vitro stimulation with specific CMV peptide epitopes to enrich CMV-specific T cells. Sequenced using an Illumina HiSeq 1500. TCRdb reprocessed the public reads (quality trimming at Q25 with fastp, clone calling with MiXCR) and kept in-frame beta chains. Records with the same CDR3 protein are collapsed into one entry carrying the most frequent genes and DNA. The table for this sample lists approximately 910,000 distinct CDR3 sequences; about a third of them were counted only once. Roughly 12% of the sample goes to the ten largest clones. From the germline V gene (reference sequence), CDR1 is LNHDA and CDR2 is SQIVND. The CDR3 measures 14 amino acids from cysteine to phenylalanine. The CDR3 DNA has 42 bases and is translated from base 1. Trimming removed 6 bases from V and 4 bases from J; the gene matches leave 3 bases unexplained.

This TCR derives from a human donor in good health (CMV status not recorded). Some clones in this sample may be carry-over from other donors' samples. This chain is built from TRBV19 and TRBJ1-5; TRBD1 fits 10 bases in the junction. This material consisted of cultured CD8+ T cells from PBMCs, taken from culture after CMV antigen stimulation. The bases are TGTGCCAGTAGCCGACAGGGGGCGAATCAGCCCCAGCATTTT. Translated, this gives CASSRQGANQPQHF. The variable domain in full, with residues beyond the CDR3 obtained from the reference TRBV19 and TRBJ1-5 genes, is DGGITQSPKYLFRKEGQNVTLSCEQNLNHDAMYWYRQDPGQGLRLIYYSQIVNDFQKGDIAEGYSVSREKKESFPLTVTSAQKNPTAFYLCASSRQGANQPQHFGDGTRLSIL.